The rows below give T cell receptor beta chains drawn from one sample of a study of blood T cells in healthy people across ages. TCRdb processed the 5' RACE reads anew with MiXCR; each CDR3 protein has one entry. Seen here are about 640,000 distinct CDR3 sequences, roughly 58% observed once, and the top ten hold 30% to 40%. Material for sequencing was blood. The source of these receptors is a man between 60 and 70 years old in good health. CDR3s include the opening cysteine and the closing phenylalanine or tryptophan. A D gene is named only where the DNA matches it firmly. Some rows have no size entry. The others give once, few or many, or a class for an expanded clone.

V gene,D gene,clone size,J gene,CDR3 protein,CDR3 DNA
TRBV5-1,TRBD2,many,TRBJ2-7,CASSLAGGSYEQYF,TGTGCCAGCAGTTTAGCGGGGGGATCCTACGAGCAGTACTTC
TRBV6-1,TRBD1,-,TRBJ1-1,CASSGGQFSTEAFF,TGTGCCAGCAGTGGGGGACAGTTTAGCACTGAAGCTTTCTTT
TRBV2,-,-,TRBJ2-7,CASSELRSSYEQYF,TGTGCCAGCAGTGAATTGCGCAGCTCCTACGAGCAGTACTTC
TRBV3-1,TRBD2,-,TRBJ2-1,CASSPPGAGGYNEQFF,TGTGCCAGCAGCCCTCCAGGAGCGGGGGGCTACAATGAGCAGTTCTTC
TRBV28,-,-,TRBJ2-7,CASSPSPGHLSYEQYF,TGTGCCAGCAGCCCCTCTCCGGGACACCTCTCCTACGAGCAGTACTTC
TRBV18,-,few,TRBJ2-5,CASSPSETQYF,TGTGCCAGCAGCCCCTCAGAGACCCAGTACTTC
TRBV5-1,TRBD2,few,TRBJ2-7,CASSSIAGAAYEQYF,TGCGCCAGCAGCTCCATAGCGGGGGCCGCATACGAGCAGTACTTC
TRBV7-2,-,-,TRBJ1-1,CASSRRPMNTEAFF,TGTGCCAGCAGCCGCAGACCGATGAACACTGAAGCTTTCTTT
TRBV9,TRBD2,-,TRBJ2-1,CASSVAASGGYNEQFF,TGTGCCAGCAGCGTAGCGGCTAGCGGGGGGTACAATGAGCAGTTCTTC
TRBV20-1,TRBD2,few,TRBJ2-3,CSADTAGGPDTQYF,TGCAGTGCCGACACGGCGGGGGGGCCGGATACGCAGTATTTT
TRBV2,-,-,TRBJ2-3,CASIGTEWDTQYF,TGTGCCAGCATCGGTACCGAGTGGGATACGCAGTATTTT
TRBV5-1,-,-,TRBJ2-1,CASSLVGDQLNEQFF,TGCGCCAGCAGCTTGGTCGGGGACCAACTCAATGAGCAGTTCTTC
TRBV3-1,TRBD2,few,TRBJ2-1,CASSQGLAGMGEQFF,TGTGCCAGCAGCCAAGGGCTAGCGGGGATGGGTGAGCAGTTCTTC
TRBV12-3/TRBV12-4,-,-,TRBJ1-2,CASSSHTGAFNYGYTF,TGTGCCAGCAGTTCCCATACGGGGGCTTTTAACTATGGCTACACCTTC
TRBV29-1,-,-,TRBJ2-5,CSVEWGNIETQYF,TGCAGCGTTGAGTGGGGGAATATAGAGACCCAGTACTTC
TRBV12-3/TRBV12-4,-,-,TRBJ2-3,CASSLVWGSTDTQYF,TGTGCCAGCAGTTTAGTGTGGGGGAGCACAGATACGCAGTATTTT
TRBV27,TRBD2,-,TRBJ2-1,CASSNSGTSSYNEQFF,TGTGCCAGCAGTAACTCCGGGACTAGCTCCTACAATGAGCAGTTCTTC
TRBV5-6,-,few,TRBJ2-7,CASSVYNEQYF,TGTGCCAGCAGCGTTTACAATGAGCAGTACTTC
TRBV9,TRBD2,few,TRBJ2-7,CASSPSGGALWQYF,TGTGCCAGCAGCCCTAGCGGGGGGGCGTTGTGGCAGTACTTC
TRBV7-2,-,-,TRBJ1-4,CASSSDKGEKLFF,TGTGCCAGCAGCAGCGACAAAGGTGAAAAACTGTTTTTT
TRBV29-1,TRBD1,-,TRBJ2-6,CSVGTGVTNVLTF,TGCAGCGTTGGGACAGGAGTTACCAACGTCCTGACTTTC
TRBV3-1,-,-,TRBJ2-7,CASSGQARYEQYF,TGTGCCAGCAGCGGGCAGGCCCGATACGAGCAGTACTTC
TRBV7-9,-,-,TRBJ2-3,CASSLGTFPTDTQYF,TGTGCCAGCAGCTTAGGGACCTTCCCCACAGATACGCAGTATTTT
TRBV24-1,-,-,TRBJ1-5,CATSQGNQPQHF,TGTGCCACCAGTCAAGGCAATCAGCCCCAGCATTTT
TRBV20-1,-,-,TRBJ2-4,CSARGVASPKNIQYF,TGCAGTGCTAGAGGGGTGGCTAGTCCCAAAAACATTCAGTACTTC
TRBV2,-,-,TRBJ1-1,CASTLTGIGTEAFF,TGTGCCAGCACCCTAACAGGGATTGGCACTGAAGCTTTCTTT
TRBV7-7,-,-,TRBJ2-7,CASSSKEGLEIYEQYF,TGTGCCAGCAGCTCCAAGGAGGGGCTGGAGATCTACGAGCAGTACTTC
TRBV10-2,TRBD2,few,TRBJ2-7,CASSARLAGTYEQYF,TGCGCCAGCAGTGCCCGACTAGCGGGGACCTACGAGCAGTACTTC
TRBV7-2,TRBD1,-,TRBJ1-4,CASSYGTGGLITNEKLFF,TGTGCCAGCAGCTACGGGACAGGGGGCCTCATAACTAATGAAAAACTGTTTTTT
TRBV4-1,TRBD2,few,TRBJ2-1,CASSLPGLAGTYNEQFF,TGCGCCAGCAGCCTTCCGGGACTAGCGGGGACCTACAATGAGCAGTTCTTC
TRBV4-1,-,-,TRBJ2-6,CASRIRMGAGANVLTF,TGCGCCAGCAGGATACGGATGGGGGCAGGGGCCAACGTCCTGACTTTC
TRBV20-1,TRBD1,-,TRBJ2-3,CSVEGASTDTQYF,TGCAGTGTAGAGGGGGCAAGCACAGATACGCAGTATTTT
TRBV6-2/TRBV6-3,-,-,TRBJ2-3,CASSYGGLLGDTQYF,TGTGCCAGCAGTTACGGGGGACTCCTGGGGGATACGCAGTATTTT
TRBV5-1,TRBD1,few,TRBJ2-5,CASSFGDSYQETQYF,TGCGCCAGCAGCTTCGGGGACAGTTACCAAGAGACCCAGTACTTC
TRBV29-1,-,-,TRBJ2-2,CSASPAYTGELFF,TGCAGCGCCTCCCCGGCGTACACCGGGGAGCTGTTTTTT
TRBV4-1,-,-,TRBJ1-2,CACSQDLFGMGKGGYTF,TGCGCCTGCAGCCAAGATCTTTTCGGAATGGGTAAAGGAGGCTACACCTTC
TRBV7-9,-,-,TRBJ2-3,CASSPRGVITGTQYF,TGTGCCAGCAGCCCCCGGGGCGTGATCACAGGTACGCAGTATTTT
TRBV29-1,TRBD2,-,TRBJ2-1,CSVEGLTGGAYNEQFF,TGCAGCGTTGAAGGCCTCACCGGGGGGGCGTACAATGAGCAGTTCTTC
TRBV5-1,TRBD2,few,TRBJ2-1,CASSLASGGAREQFF,TGCGCCAGCAGCTTGGCTAGCGGGGGGGCGCGTGAGCAGTTCTTC
TRBV10-3,-,-,TRBJ1-6,CAISEGYDNSPLHF,TGTGCCATCAGTGAGGGGTACGATAATTCACCCCTCCACTTT
TRBV29-1,-,once,TRBJ1-5,CSVGESNQPQHF,TGCAGCGTTGGAGAGAGCAATCAGCCCCAGCATTTT
TRBV5-5,TRBD2,few,TRBJ2-5,CASRVPGLAGEETQYF,TGTGCCAGCAGGGTCCCGGGACTAGCGGGAGAAGAGACCCAGTACTTC
TRBV29-1,TRBD1,-,TRBJ2-2,CSVAPPDRGNTGELFF,TGCAGCGTTGCCCCCCCCGACAGGGGTAACACCGGGGAGCTGTTTTTT
TRBV6-1,TRBD1,-,TRBJ2-7,CASSEAGGQGAYEQYF,TGTGCCAGCAGTGAAGCGGGGGGACAGGGGGCTTACGAGCAGTACTTC
TRBV10-3,TRBD2,-,TRBJ2-5,CAISSTSAGQETQYF,TGTGCCATCAGCTCGACTAGCGCTGGGCAAGAGACCCAGTACTTC
TRBV7-2,-,-,TRBJ1-1,CASSSAENTEAFF,TGTGCCAGCAGCTCCGCGGAGAACACTGAAGCTTTCTTT
TRBV6-1,-,few,TRBJ2-1,CASSEVRGDEQFF,TGTGCCAGCAGTGAAGTCAGGGGGGATGAGCAGTTCTTC
TRBV20-1,-,-,TRBJ2-7,CSARAQPWSEQYF,TGCAGTGCTAGAGCCCAGCCTTGGAGCGAGCAGTACTTC
TRBV5-5,TRBD1,once,TRBJ2-3,CASSLVGQGAADTQYF,TGTGCCAGCAGCTTGGTTGGACAGGGGGCGGCAGATACGCAGTATTTT
TRBV20-1,TRBD1,few,TRBJ2-1,CSAQGQGTLAFF,TGCAGTGCCCAGGGACAGGGGACCCTCGCGTTCTTC
TRBV10-2,-,-,TRBJ1-6,CASSSTAGRYNSPLHF,TGCGCCAGTTCCAGTACGGCCGGACGCTATAATTCACCCCTCCACTTT
TRBV4-2,TRBD1,few,TRBJ1-2,CASSQDRNANYGYTF,TGTGCCAGCAGCCAGGACAGGAACGCTAACTATGGCTACACCTTC
TRBV20-1,-,many,TRBJ2-1,CSARVWGVYNEQFF,TGCAGTGCTAGAGTTTGGGGGGTATACAATGAGCAGTTCTTC
TRBV20-1,TRBD2,few,TRBJ2-7,CSVPTSGYEQYF,TGCAGTGTCCCGACTAGCGGCTACGAGCAGTACTTC